The rows below give T cell receptor beta chains drawn from one sample of a study of preoperative IRX-2 immunotherapy in early breast cancer. TCRdb's copy holds only in-frame clones and misses some; the assay was immunoSEQ multiplex PCR. The sample contains around 88,000 clones, just over 85% of which appear only once. Sequencing was performed on tumor tissue, taken after IRX-2 immunotherapy. Receptors originate from a human donor with breast cancer. Each CDR3 is given with its conserved first and last residue. The order of the fields is D gene, J gene, clone size, V gene, CDR3 DNA, CDR3 protein. A D gene is named only where the DNA matches it firmly. The size field is filled for only some rows; it gives once, few, many or a size class.

. | TRBJ1-1 | . | TRBV5-1 | TGCGCCAGCAGCAATGGGTCCAGGAACACTGAAGCTTTCTTT | CASSNGSRNTEAFF
. | TRBJ2-5 | . | TRBV19 | TGTGCCAGTAGTCCGGGACATCATCAAGAGACCCAGTACTTC | CASSPGHHQETQYF
. | TRBJ2-7 | . | TRBV28 | TGTGCCAGCAGCTCCCCGACGGGGGAAGGATCCTACGAGCAGTACTTC | CASSSPTGEGSYEQYF
TRBD1 | TRBJ1-5 | . | TRBV19 | TGTGCCAGTAGTATAGCTGTACAGGGGGGCAATCAGCCCCAGCATTTT | CASSIAVQGGNQPQHF
TRBD2 | TRBJ2-7 | . | TRBV5-1 | TGCGCCAGCAGCTTGGACACGGGAGGGCCCAAAGAGCAGTACTTC | CASSLDTGGPKEQYF
. | TRBJ2-7 | . | TRBV22-1 | TGTGCCACCAGTGATCCTTCCGCCTACGAGCAGTACTTC | CATSDPSAYEQYF
TRBD1 | TRBJ1-5 | . | TRBV19 | TGTGCCAGTAGTCCCAACAGGGGCGGGGGAAGCAATCAGCCCCAGCATTTT | CASSPNRGGGSNQPQHF
. | TRBJ2-7 | . | TRBV28 | TGTGCCAGCGTTTCGAGGGTTTACGAGCAGTACTTC | CASVSRVYEQYF
. | TRBJ1-6 | . | TRBV6-8 | TGTGCCAGCAGTTCCCCCGCGGCTGGCCATTCACCCCTCCACTTT | CASSSPAAGHSPLHF
TRBD1 | TRBJ1-6 | once | TRBV7-6 | TGTGCCAGCAGCTCGGGGGCCGGGACAGGTCCTCTAGATTCACCCCTCCACTTT | CASSSGAGTGPLDSPLHF
. | TRBJ2-1 | . | TRBV6-9 | TGTGCCAGCAGTCCGGACCAACTGATGGGGGGGCAGTTCTTC | CASSPDQLMGGQFF
. | TRBJ2-5 | . | TRBV6-8 | TGTGCCAGCAGTAGGAGAAGGGTGAGCGCGCAAGAGACCCAGTACTTC | CASSRRRVSAQETQYF
. | TRBJ2-1 | . | TRBV7-1 | TGTGCCAGCAGCAACCGGGAGCCTGGCCCCTACAATGAGCAGTTCTTC | CASSNREPGPYNEQFF
. | TRBJ2-3 | . | TRBV14 | TGTGCCAGCAGCCAAGAAGGGGTGCTGCGGCCAGGGGGCACAGATACGCAGTATTTT | CASSQEGVLRPGGTDTQYF
. | TRBJ1-3 | . | TRBV16 | TGTGCCAGCAGCCCCCCCGGCAGGGCAGGAAACACCATATATTTT | CASSPPGRAGNTIYF
. | TRBJ1-5 | . | TRBV5-1 | TGCGCCAGCAGCTTGGATGGATATAGCAATCAGCCCCAGCATTTT | CASSLDGYSNQPQHF
TRBD2 | TRBJ2-5 | few | TRBV28 | TGTGCCAGCAGTCCGACTAGCGCTCAAGAGACCCAGTACTTC | CASSPTSAQETQYF
. | TRBJ1-2 | once | TRBV30 | TGTGCCTGGAGTAGGGGGTACAGGGATGGCTACACCTTC | CAWSRGYRDGYTF
. | TRBJ2-1 | . | TRBV30 | TGTGCCTGGAGTGGACTGAGGCAGTACAATGAGCAGTTCTTC | CAWSGLRQYNEQFF
TRBD2 | TRBJ2-6 | . | TRBV19 | TGTGCCAGTAGTATATTTCTTGCGGGGGCTGGGGCCAACGTCCTGACTTTC | CASSIFLAGAGANVLTF
TRBD2 | TRBJ2-5 | once | TRBV6-4 | TGTGCCAGCAGGGGCACACTAGCGCTACAAGAGACCCAGTACTTC | CASRGTLALQETQYF
. | TRBJ1-5 | once | TRBV7-1 | TGTGCCAGCAGCCCCGAGAGGGCAGGGCTTGAGCCCCAGCATTTT | CASSPERAGLEPQHF
. | TRBJ1-4 | . | TRBV6-8 | TGTGCCAGCAGACAAACAGGGCGTCATGAAAAACTGTTTTTT | CASRQTGRHEKLFF
. | TRBJ2-3 | . | TRBV18 | TGTGCCAGCCGACGGCGATACAGGCGGCTCACAGATACGCAGTATTTT | CASRRRYRRLTDTQYF
. | TRBJ2-1 | . | TRBV7-5 | TGTGCCAGCAGTCGATACGCGAGGAGCTCCTACAATGAGCAGTTCTTC | CASSRYARSSYNEQFF
TRBD2 | TRBJ2-3 | . | TRBV25-1 | TGTGCCAGCAGTGAGATAGCGGGGGTTTGGGATTTT | CASSEIAGVWDF
. | TRBJ1-1 | . | TRBV19 | TGTGCCAGTAGTATAGGAAGGGGGGGAACTGAAGCTTTCTTT | CASSIGRGGTEAFF
. | TRBJ2-7 | . | TRBV6-4 | TGTGCCAGCAGCCTCACAGGGGGGGCGGGCGAGCAGTACTTC | CASSLTGGAGEQYF
. | TRBJ1-2 | . | TRBV5-1 | TGCGCCAGCAGCCCCTCCGAACCGGGGGCCTATGGCTACACCTTC | CASSPSEPGAYGYTF
. | TRBJ1-2 | . | TRBV28 | TGTGCCAGCAGTCCCCTTGGGCTATCTAACTATGGCTACACCTTC | CASSPLGLSNYGYTF
TRBD1 | TRBJ2-2 | . | TRBV5-1 | TGCGCCAGCAGCCCCGGGGACAGAAACACCGGGGAGCTGTTTTTT | CASSPGDRNTGELFF
. | TRBJ1-4 | . | TRBV28 | TGTGCCAGCAGTTTTGGTTGGGGTGAAAAACTGTTTTTT | CASSFGWGEKLFF
. | TRBJ2-1 | . | TRBV7-7 | TGTGCCAGCAGCCTTACCCGAGGGCCAGGCAATGAGCAGTTCTTC | CASSLTRGPGNEQFF
. | TRBJ1-5 | . | TRBV6-8 | TGTGCCAGCAGTGTAGGGGGGGTGCTTCAGCCCCAGCATTTT | CASSVGGVLQPQHF
. | TRBJ1-1 | . | TRBV15 | TGTGCCACCAGCAGAGATCCGGTGAACACTGAAGCTTTCTTT | CATSRDPVNTEAFF
TRBD2 | TRBJ2-1 | . | TRBV29-1 | TGCAGCGTCCCCCCGGGACTAGCGGGAGGAGGGCAGTTCTTC | CSVPPGLAGGGQFF
. | TRBJ2-3 | . | TRBV30 | TGTGCCTGGGGGTTGATGGGGGACTCCACAGATACGCAGTATTTT | CAWGLMGDSTDTQYF
. | TRBJ2-5 | . | TRBV30 | TGTGCCTGGAGTGGAGGGGAGACCCAGTACTTC | CAWSGGETQYF
. | TRBJ2-5 | . | TRBV5-1 | TGCGCCAGCAGCTTGGGGGTCCGGGGTGACGGAGAGACCCAGTACTTC | CASSLGVRGDGETQYF
TRBD1 | TRBJ2-2 | . | TRBV28 | TGTGCCAGCTTCTCAACCGGGACAGGGAACACCGGGGAGCTGTTTTTT | CASFSTGTGNTGELFF
. | TRBJ2-7 | . | TRBV19 | TGTGCCAGTAGTAATAGCCTGAGGCTCGAGCAGTACTTC | CASSNSLRLEQYF
TRBD1 | TRBJ1-2 | . | TRBV9 | TGTGCCAGCAGTGGGACAGGGGGCTTCTATGGCTACACCTTC | CASSGTGGFYGYTF
. | TRBJ2-5 | . | TRBV5-1 | TGCGCCAGCAGCACTAGGGGTAGCGAGGAGACCCAGTACTTC | CASSTRGSEETQYF
. | TRBJ1-2 | . | TRBV6-8 | TGTGCCATCAGTGCCGCGAGCGAGAACTATGGCTACACCTTC | CAISAASENYGYTF
. | TRBJ1-4 | few | TRBV10-2 | TGCGCCAGCAGTGAGTCGTGGGGAACTAATGAAAAACTGTTTTTT | CASSESWGTNEKLFF
. | TRBJ1-5 | . | TRBV30 | TGTGCCTGGAGAGGGATCGGGGGATCCCAGCCCCAGCATTTT | CAWRGIGGSQPQHF
. | TRBJ1-5 | . | TRBV9 | TGTGCCAGCAGTGATACATATAGCAATCAGCCCCAGCATTTT | CASSDTYSNQPQHF
. | TRBJ2-7 | . | TRBV6-8 | TGTGCCAGCAGTTACCTGATCGGGGCTAGCAGACCCTACGAGCAGTACTTC | CASSYLIGASRPYEQYF
. | TRBJ1-5 | . | TRBV6-8 | TGTGCCAGCAGTTATGGATATCAGCCCCAGCATTTT | CASSYGYQPQHF
. | TRBJ2-3 | . | TRBV14 | TGTGCCAGCAGCCAAGGGGGAACAGATACGCAGTATTTT | CASSQGGTDTQYF
TRBD2 | TRBJ2-1 | . | TRBV19 | TGTGCCAGTAAAACTAGCGGGAGCTCCTACAATGAGCAGTTCTTC | CASKTSGSSYNEQFF
. | TRBJ1-2 | . | TRBV16 | TGTGCCAGCAGCCGGGGACATTACGGCTACACCTTC | CASSRGHYGYTF
TRBD1 | TRBJ2-2 | . | TRBV5-1 | TGCGCCAGTTCATCAGGACAGGTGAACACCGGGGAGCTGTTTTTT | CASSSGQVNTGELFF